A selection of T cell receptor beta chains follows, all from one sample in a study of beta chain features in type 1 diabetes. Assay: immunoSEQ multiplex PCR; the TCRdb copy retains only in-frame clones and omits some. The sample lists tens of thousands of clones, around a third occurring once. The source material was stem cell memory CD4+ T cells from blood. The receptors derive from a woman between 18 and 29 years old in good health. CDR3s include the opening cysteine and the closing phenylalanine or tryptophan. The order of the fields is J gene, clone size, D gene, V gene, CDR3 protein, CDR3 DNA. D genes are given only for firm matches. Clone size is shown for a subset of rows, as once, few, many or a class of expanded clone.

>TRBJ2-3|few|NA|TRBV6-1
CASSSPGVSTDTQYF
TGTGCCAGCTCCTCCCCAGGGGTTAGCACAGATACGCAGTATTTT
>TRBJ2-1|NA|TRBD1|TRBV2
CASSSDRGNEQFF
TGTGCCAGCAGTTCGGACAGGGGCAATGAGCAGTTCTTC
>TRBJ2-7|NA|TRBD1|TRBV27
CASSPRADRGHEQYF
TGTGCCAGCAGTCCCCGAGCGGACAGGGGGCATGAGCAGTACTTC
>TRBJ2-7|NA|TRBD2|TRBV5-4
CASSSSAGGRYEQYF
TGTGCCAGCAGCTCTTCAGCGGGAGGGAGATACGAGCAGTACTTC
>TRBJ2-7|few|NA|TRBV5-6
CASSPANRAYEQYF
TGTGCCAGCAGCCCTGCGAACAGGGCCTACGAGCAGTACTTC
>TRBJ1-5|few|NA|TRBV29-1
CSVAMGDNQPQHF
TGCAGCGTTGCGATGGGAGACAATCAGCCCCAGCATTTT
>TRBJ1-5|few|NA|TRBV6-6
CASRSGRWGNQPQHF
TGTGCCAGCAGATCAGGGCGGTGGGGCAATCAGCCCCAGCATTTT
>TRBJ1-2|NA|TRBD1|TRBV12-5
CASGSGQPFGYGYTF
TGTGCTAGTGGTTCGGGACAGCCCTTTGGATATGGCTACACCTTC
>TRBJ2-5|NA|TRBD2|TRBV6-1
CASSQGTSGQETQYF
TGTGCCAGCAGTCAAGGCACTAGCGGACAAGAGACCCAGTACTTC
>TRBJ2-7|few|NA|TRBV6-1
CASSEGWTASYEQYF
TGTGCCAGCAGTGAAGGGTGGACAGCCTCCTACGAGCAGTACTTC
>TRBJ2-1|NA|NA|TRBV18
CASSPRRRAGDEQFF
TGTGCCAGCTCACCAAGGCGGAGGGCCGGCGATGAGCAGTTCTTC
>TRBJ2-3|NA|TRBD2|TRBV19
CASSWGGAGRDTQYF
TGTGCCAGTAGTTGGGGAGGGGCGGGACGCGATACGCAGTATTTT
>TRBJ1-3|few|NA|TRBV27
CASSPSWGAGNTIYF
TGTGCCAGCAGTCCTTCATGGGGGGCTGGAAACACCATATATTTT
>TRBJ1-2|few|NA|TRBV18
CASNPGEGLPTTF
TGTGCCAGCAACCCCGGGGAGGGGCTCCCTACTACCTTC
>TRBJ2-1|NA|TRBD2|TRBV7-6
CASSPERAGFNEQFF
TGTGCCAGCAGCCCCGAAAGAGCGGGGTTCAATGAGCAGTTCTTC
>TRBJ2-7|few|NA|TRBV4-3
CASSQDGSSSAYEQYF
TGCGCCAGCAGCCAAGACGGGTCATCCTCCGCCTACGAGCAGTACTTC
>TRBJ2-2|NA|TRBD1|TRBV7-9
CASSWTGGGTGELFF
TGTGCCAGCAGCTGGACAGGGGGCGGAACCGGGGAGCTGTTTTTT
>TRBJ2-3|few|TRBD1|TRBV5-4
CASSLQGAGTDTQYF
TGTGCCAGCAGCTTGCAGGGGGCCGGCACAGATACGCAGTATTTT
>TRBJ1-1|NA|TRBD1|TRBV4-1
CASSQETGRATEAFF
TGCGCCAGCAGCCAGGAGACAGGGCGGGCCACTGAAGCTTTCTTT
>TRBJ1-1|NA|NA|TRBV27
CASNPQGTDTEAFF
TGTGCCAGCAATCCTCAGGGCACGGACACTGAAGCTTTCTTT
>TRBJ2-1|few|TRBD2|TRBV7-2
CASSFGTPRSVSGVF
TGTGCCAGCAGCTTTGGGACACCGAGGTCAGTTAGCGGGGTCTTC
>TRBJ1-5|NA|NA|TRBV18
CASSPQGSRDQPQHF
TGTGCCAGCTCACCACAGGGGTCAAGGGATCAGCCCCAGCATTTT
>TRBJ1-5|few|NA|TRBV30
CAWRGTGYNQPQHF
TGTGCCTGGAGGGGCACAGGGTACAATCAGCCCCAGCATTTT
>TRBJ1-5|once|NA|TRBV9
CASSVFSGNDQPQHF
TGTGCCAGCAGCGTATTCTCAGGGAACGATCAGCCCCAGCATTTT
>TRBJ2-7|NA|TRBD2|TRBV28
CASSVLGSGAHEQYF
TGTGCCAGCAGCGTGCTTGGTAGCGGGGCCCACGAGCAGTACTTC
>TRBJ2-7|few|NA|TRBV5-1
CASSLAGASYEQYF
TGCGCCAGCAGCTTGGCCGGTGCCTCCTACGAGCAGTACTTC
>TRBJ2-7|few|TRBD2|TRBV25-1
CASSGTSGTEQYF
TGTGCCAGTTCCGGGACTAGCGGGACCGAGCAGTACTTC